This TCR beta chain derives from a study of identical twins (dated by TCRdb to the mid-2010s). For the study in its entirety: To test whether fetal clonotypes persist, this study deep-sequenced TCR alpha and beta repertoires from monozygotic twins, from unrelated adults of various ages, and from cord blood. To rule out contamination, replicate twin experiments were performed at different times with different library preparation protocols.

The method behind the library was 5' RACE. Sequenced on an Illumina HiSeq 2000. A universal primer binding site was introduced by template switching, and a unique molecular identifier was present in the final cDNA, enabling accurate counting of TCR cDNA molecules. Specific primers in the conserved constant-segment region were used to synthesize first-strand cDNA for the TCR alpha and beta chains. To control for contamination, each cDNA library was double barcoded with a SMART-Mk sample barcode plus Illumina barcodes. TruSeq adapter sequences, together with Illumina sample barcodes, were added in two successive PCR steps. The TCR alpha and beta cDNA libraries were sequenced on the Illumina HiSeq platform using custom primers. As for the authors' bioinformatics: MiGEC was used to process raw reads and extract unique molecular identifiers, and MiXCR was used to find CDR3 positions. For each individual, recombination models were inferred using an EM algorithm with the repgenHMM and IGoR tools. Shared clonotypes were analyzed with the tcR package in R, and sharing was normalized by the product of cloneset sizes. To study raw recombination without the effects of thymic and clonal selection, out-of-frame nonproductive sequences were analyzed. TCRdb reanalyzed the raw reads on its own, using fastp at Q25 for trimming and MiXCR for clone calling, and kept in-frame beta chains. All rows with the same CDR3 protein become a single entry with the most common DNA and genes. These V and J calls originate from TCRdb's pipeline instead of the authors' own analysis. The sample table lists about 660,000 distinct CDR3 sequences, over 8.5% of them with a count of one. The ten most abundant clones make up 0.8% to 1% of the sample.

Findings and caveats that apply to the study as a whole: The excess sharing between twins in beta out-of-frame sequences was weaker because fewer shared sequences reduced the signal-to-noise ratio. Conclusions relied on cross-sectional statistical analysis, since the same donors could not be followed over many years. Out-of-frame TCR alpha sharing in monozygotic twins was systematically underestimated by recombination models, whereas sharing between unrelated individuals was in agreement with the recombination models. Zero-insertion analyses could be partly confounded by invariant T cells such as MAIT and iNKT, although diverse VJ usage argued against such confounding for most clonotypes. Compared with coincidental sharing between unrelated individuals, out-of-frame TCR alpha sequences shared between twins showed an excess of sequences with low generation probability. Fewer insertions were carried by abundant cord blood beta clonotypes; a weaker similar trend was observed in young adult naive repertoires, while no such trend was observed in memory repertoires.

As to this clonotype: The antigen it recognizes is unknown. No much larger clone is present one base from it, and per-base qualities are unavailable.

The CDR3, from cysteine to phenylalanine, totals 13 residues. Left in the record is the CDR3 DNA by itself, 39 bases read in frame from the first base. Taken from the germline V gene, the CDR1 and CDR2 loops are SGHRS and YFSETQ. V sheds 0 bases and J sheds 8 bases, leaving 8 bases between their ends. Every donor in the study was a healthy Caucasian. Three pairs of female monozygotic twins, all aged roughly 18 to 30 years, were included in the twin cohort. RNA for TCR libraries was isolated from peripheral blood mononuclear cells. The data also belong to a second study, concerning yellow fever vaccine responses in identical twins. That second report states: The T cell response to vaccination in identical twins was reported by the authors to appear partly convergent and partly personalized. The study precisely tracked vaccine-responding T cell clones in identical twins.

The chain is encoded by TRBV5-1 joined to TRBJ2-2, with the identity of the D gene unclear. Sequencing was performed on PBMCs. The TCR originated in a woman under 30 in good health. The CDR3 in this case is CASSLASSGELFF. The DNA reads as follows: TGCGCCAGCAGCTTGGCTTCCTCAGGGGAGCTGTTTTTT.